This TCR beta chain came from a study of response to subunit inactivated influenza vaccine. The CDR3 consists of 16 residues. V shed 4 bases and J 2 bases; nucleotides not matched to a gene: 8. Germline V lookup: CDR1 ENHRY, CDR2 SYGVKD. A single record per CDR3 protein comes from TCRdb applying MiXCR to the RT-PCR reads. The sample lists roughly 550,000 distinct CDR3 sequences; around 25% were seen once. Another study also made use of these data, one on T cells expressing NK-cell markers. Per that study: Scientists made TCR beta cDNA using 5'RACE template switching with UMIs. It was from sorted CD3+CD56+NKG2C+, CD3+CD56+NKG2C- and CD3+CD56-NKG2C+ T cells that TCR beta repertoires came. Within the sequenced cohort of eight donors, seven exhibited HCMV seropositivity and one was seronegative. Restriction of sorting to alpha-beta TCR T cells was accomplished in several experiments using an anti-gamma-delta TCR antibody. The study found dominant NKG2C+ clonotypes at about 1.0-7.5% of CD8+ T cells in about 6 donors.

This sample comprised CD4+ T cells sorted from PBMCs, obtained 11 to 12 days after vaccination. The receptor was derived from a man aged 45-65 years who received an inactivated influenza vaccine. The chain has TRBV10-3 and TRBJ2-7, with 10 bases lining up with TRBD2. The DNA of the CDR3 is TGTGCCATCAGTGGGTTCCTAGCGGGGGAGACCTACGAGCAGTACTTC. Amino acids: CAISGFLAGETYEQYF.